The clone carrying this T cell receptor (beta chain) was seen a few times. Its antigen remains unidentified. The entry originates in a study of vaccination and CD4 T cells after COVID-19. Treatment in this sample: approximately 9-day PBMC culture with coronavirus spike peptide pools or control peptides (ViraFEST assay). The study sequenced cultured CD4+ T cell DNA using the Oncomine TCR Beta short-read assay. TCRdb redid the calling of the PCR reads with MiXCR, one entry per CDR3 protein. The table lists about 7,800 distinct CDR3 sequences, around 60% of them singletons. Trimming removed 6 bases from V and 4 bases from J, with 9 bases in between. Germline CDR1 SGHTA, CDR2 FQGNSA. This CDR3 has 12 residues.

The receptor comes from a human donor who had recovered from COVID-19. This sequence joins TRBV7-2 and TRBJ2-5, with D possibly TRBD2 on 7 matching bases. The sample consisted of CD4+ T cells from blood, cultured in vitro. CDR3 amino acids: CASRGGGETQYF. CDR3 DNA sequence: TGTGCCAGCAGGGGAGGGGGAGAGACCCAGTACTTC.